This T cell receptor beta chain comes out of a study of shared clonotypes between healthy human individuals. Study background: Donor composition was a couple of women and three men, aged 18 to 49.

Deletions cut 4 bases from V and 0 bases from J, with 13 bases between. CDR3 size: 14 residues. Germline CDR1 GTSNPN, CDR2 SVGIG (reference sequence). Note on this clone: Its antigen is currently unknown.

Donors were healthy HIV-negative adults without recently reported acute infections or vaccinations. Repertoires were generated with immunoSEQ multiplex PCR, while TCRdb's copy carries only in-frame clones and drops some. The sample yields roughly 1,100,000 clones, around 75% seen once. Study observations and caveats: Sample collection involved blood only; tissue repertoires are likely different.

The V call is TRBV30, the J call TRBJ2-7; the D is unclear. The sequenced sample consisted of memory CD4+ T cells sorted from blood. Stated subset: CD45RA-negative fraction. The receptor's source is a man younger than 35 in good health. Here the CDR3 DNA reads TGTGCCTGGATGGTCCCAGACAACTCCTACGAGCAGTACTTC. Translation gives CAWMVPDNSYEQYF.